This T cell receptor (beta chain) was found in a study of blood T cell repertoires in COVID-19. Overall study: Spain, Italy and the United States supplied samples that represented acute and convalescent COVID-19. In each case, the material was cDNA or gDNA derived from T cells, B-cell-depleted T cells, or PBMCs.

Under the authors' procedure: Estimation of nucleated cell counts was performed using reference gene primer amplification. The assay was immunoSEQ multiplex PCR, and TCRdb's table has in-frame clones only and misses some. D and trimming come from the DNA, and the V and J calls and clone size come from that table. The data hold fewer than 85,000 clones, with roughly 70% observed a single time. Input material: peripheral blood. The receptor was derived from a man aged 55 to 70 with acute or convalescent COVID-19.

CDR3: CASGRAGGSFNQPQHF. CDR3 bases: TGTGCCAGCGGGAGAGCCGGGGGTTCTTTTAATCAGCCCCAGCATTTT. The V call is TRBV2, the J call TRBJ1-5, with TRBD1 as a possible D gene (5 bases). The ends were cut back, 8 bases at V and 4 bases at J, with 21 bases in the middle. This CDR3 contains 16 residues. CDR1 SNHLY and CDR2 FYNNEI come from the germline V gene.